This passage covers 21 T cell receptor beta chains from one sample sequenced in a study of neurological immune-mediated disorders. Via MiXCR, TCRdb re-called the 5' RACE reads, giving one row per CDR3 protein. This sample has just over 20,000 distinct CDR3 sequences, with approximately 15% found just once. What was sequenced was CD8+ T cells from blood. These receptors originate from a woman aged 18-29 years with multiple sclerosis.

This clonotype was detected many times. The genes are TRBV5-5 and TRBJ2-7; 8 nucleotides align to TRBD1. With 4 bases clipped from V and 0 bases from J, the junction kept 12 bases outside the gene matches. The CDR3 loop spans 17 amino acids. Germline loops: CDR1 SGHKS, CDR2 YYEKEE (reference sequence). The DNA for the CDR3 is TGTGCCAGCAGCCCTCGATTCTGGACAGGGAGCTCCTACGAGCAGTACGTC. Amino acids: CASSPRFWTGSSYEQYV.

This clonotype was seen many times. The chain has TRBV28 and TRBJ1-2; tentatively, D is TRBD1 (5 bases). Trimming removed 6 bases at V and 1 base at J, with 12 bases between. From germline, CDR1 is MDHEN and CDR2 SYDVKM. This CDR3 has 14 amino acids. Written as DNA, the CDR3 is TGTGCCAGCAGCCTGGGGGGAATTAACTATGGCTACACCTTC. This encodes CASSLGGINYGYTF.

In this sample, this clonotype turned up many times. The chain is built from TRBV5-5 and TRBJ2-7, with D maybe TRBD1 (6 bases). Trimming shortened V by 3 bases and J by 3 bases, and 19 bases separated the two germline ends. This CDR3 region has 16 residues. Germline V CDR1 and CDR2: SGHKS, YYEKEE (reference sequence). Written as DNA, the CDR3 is TGTGCCAGCAGCTCAGACGCTACAGGGTTCGACTACGAGCAGTACTTC. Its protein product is CASSSDATGFDYEQYF.

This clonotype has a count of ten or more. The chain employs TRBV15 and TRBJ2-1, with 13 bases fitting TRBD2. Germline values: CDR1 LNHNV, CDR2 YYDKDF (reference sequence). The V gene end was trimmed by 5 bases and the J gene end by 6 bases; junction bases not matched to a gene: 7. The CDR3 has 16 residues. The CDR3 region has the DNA TGTGCCACCAGCCGCCGGACTAGCGGGAGTGGCAATGAGCAGTTCTTC. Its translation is CATSRRTSGSGNEQFF.

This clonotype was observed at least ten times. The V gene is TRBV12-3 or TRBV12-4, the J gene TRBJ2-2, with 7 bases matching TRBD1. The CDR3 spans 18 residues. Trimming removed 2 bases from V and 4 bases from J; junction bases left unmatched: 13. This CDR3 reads CASSLTRTGAVGTGELFF. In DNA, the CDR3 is TGTGCCAGCAGTTTAACTCGGACAGGAGCCGTGGGCACCGGGGAGCTGTTTTTT.

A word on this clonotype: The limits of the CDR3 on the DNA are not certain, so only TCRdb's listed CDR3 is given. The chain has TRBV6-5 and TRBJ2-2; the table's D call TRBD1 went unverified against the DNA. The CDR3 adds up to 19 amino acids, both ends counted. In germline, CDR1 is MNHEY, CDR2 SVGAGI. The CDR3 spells CASSIYLCSVGAAAGELFF.

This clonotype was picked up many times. This CDR3 reads CASSLVPQQGFNEKLFF. The CDR3 DNA sequence: TGCGCCAGCAGCTTGGTCCCCCAACAGGGGTTTAATGAAAAACTGTTTTTT. The chain uses TRBV5-1 and TRBJ1-4; TRBD1 matches 7 bases. CDR3 length: 17 residues. Germline values: CDR1 SGHRS, CDR2 YFSETQ. V dropped 0 bases and J dropped 4; count of bases not matched to a gene: 9.

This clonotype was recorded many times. The CDR3, as DNA: TGTGCCAGCAGCTTAACCTCAGCGGGGGCAGCAGATACGCAGTATTTT. Protein: CASSLTSAGAADTQYF. V is TRBV7-3 and J is TRBJ2-3, with 8 bases that match TRBD2. J lost 4 bases, V lost 0 bases, and 6 bases had no gene match. Germline V gene data show CDR1 as SGHTA and CDR2 as FQGTGA. There are 16 residues in the CDR3.

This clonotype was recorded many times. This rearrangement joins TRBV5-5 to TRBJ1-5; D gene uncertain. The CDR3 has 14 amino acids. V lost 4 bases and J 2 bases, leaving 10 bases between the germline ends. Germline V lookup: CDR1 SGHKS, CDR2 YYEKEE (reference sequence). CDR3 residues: CASSERVGNQPQHF. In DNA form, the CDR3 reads TGTGCCAGCAGCGAGAGGGTTGGCAATCAGCCCCAGCATTTT.

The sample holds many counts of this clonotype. The CDR3 spells CASRSDSETQYF. The CDR3 region has the DNA TGTGCCAGCAGGAGCGACAGTGAGACCCAGTACTTC. The rearrangement joins TRBV28 to TRBJ2-5; D might be TRBD1 (5 bases). CDR1 MDHEN and CDR2 SYDVKM come from the germline V gene. There are 12 residues in the CDR3. V was cut by 6 bases and J by 5 bases, with 10 bases left in between.

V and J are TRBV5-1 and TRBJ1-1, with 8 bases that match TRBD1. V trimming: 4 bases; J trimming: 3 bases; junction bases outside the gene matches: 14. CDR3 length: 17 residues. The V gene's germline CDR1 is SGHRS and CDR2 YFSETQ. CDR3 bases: TGCGCCAGCAGCGCTCGAATCGGATCAGGGGGCCACACTGAAGCTTTCTTT. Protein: CASSARIGSGGHTEAFF.

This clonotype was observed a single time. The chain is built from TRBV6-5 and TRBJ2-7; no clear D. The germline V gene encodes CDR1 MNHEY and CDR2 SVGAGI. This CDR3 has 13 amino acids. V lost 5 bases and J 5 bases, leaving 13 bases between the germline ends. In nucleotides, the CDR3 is TGTGCCAGCAGTCGGACCTCTCAGGACGAGCAGTACGTC. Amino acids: CASSRTSQDEQYV.

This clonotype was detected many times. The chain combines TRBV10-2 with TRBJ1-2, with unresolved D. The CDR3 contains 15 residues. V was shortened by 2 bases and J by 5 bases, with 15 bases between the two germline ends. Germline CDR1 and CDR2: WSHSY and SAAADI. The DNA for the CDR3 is TGCGCCAGCAGTGAGCCGATCCCCCCGAGTTATGGCTACACCTTC. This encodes CASSEPIPPSYGYTF.

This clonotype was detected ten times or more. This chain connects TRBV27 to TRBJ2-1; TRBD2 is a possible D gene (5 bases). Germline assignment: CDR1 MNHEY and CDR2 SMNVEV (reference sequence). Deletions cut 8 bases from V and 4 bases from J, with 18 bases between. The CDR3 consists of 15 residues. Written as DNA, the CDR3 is TGTGCCAGCTCAAAGTCCCAGCGGAGATACAATGAGCAGTTCTTC. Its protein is CASSKSQRRYNEQFF.

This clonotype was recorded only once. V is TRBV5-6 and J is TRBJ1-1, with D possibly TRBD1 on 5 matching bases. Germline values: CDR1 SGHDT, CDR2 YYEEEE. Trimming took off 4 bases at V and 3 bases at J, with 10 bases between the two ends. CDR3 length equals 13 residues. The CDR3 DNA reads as TGTGCCAGCAGCCCAGGGAGGTACACTGAAGCTTTCTTT. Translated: CASSPGRYTEAFF.

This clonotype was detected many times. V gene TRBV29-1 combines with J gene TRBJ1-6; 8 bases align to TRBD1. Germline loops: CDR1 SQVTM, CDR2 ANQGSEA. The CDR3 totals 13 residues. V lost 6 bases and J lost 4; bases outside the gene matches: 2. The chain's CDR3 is CSVGQEYNSPLHF. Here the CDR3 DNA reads TGCAGCGTGGGACAGGAGTATAATTCACCCCTCCACTTT.

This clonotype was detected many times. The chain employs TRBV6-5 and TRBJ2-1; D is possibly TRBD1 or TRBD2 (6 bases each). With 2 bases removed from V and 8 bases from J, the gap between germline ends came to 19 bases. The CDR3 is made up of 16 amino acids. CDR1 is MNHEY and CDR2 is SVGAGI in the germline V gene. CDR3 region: CASSYDPGGWDDEQFF. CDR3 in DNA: TGTGCCAGCAGTTACGATCCCGGGGGCTGGGACGATGAGCAGTTCTTC.

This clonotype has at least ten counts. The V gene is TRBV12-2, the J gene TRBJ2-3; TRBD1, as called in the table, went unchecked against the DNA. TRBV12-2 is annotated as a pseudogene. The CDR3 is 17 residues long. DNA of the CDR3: TGTGCAAGTCGCTTAGGCCCCGGAGTTGGCTGCACAGATACGCAGTATTTT. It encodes CASRLGPGVGCTDTQYF.

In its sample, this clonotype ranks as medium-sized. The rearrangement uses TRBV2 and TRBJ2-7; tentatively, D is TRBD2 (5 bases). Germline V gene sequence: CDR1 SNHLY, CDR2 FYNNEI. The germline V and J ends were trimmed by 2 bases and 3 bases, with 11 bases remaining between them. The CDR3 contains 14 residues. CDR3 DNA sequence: TGTGCCAGCAGTGAAAGCGGCAGGCACTACGAGCAGTACTTC. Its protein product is CASSESGRHYEQYF.

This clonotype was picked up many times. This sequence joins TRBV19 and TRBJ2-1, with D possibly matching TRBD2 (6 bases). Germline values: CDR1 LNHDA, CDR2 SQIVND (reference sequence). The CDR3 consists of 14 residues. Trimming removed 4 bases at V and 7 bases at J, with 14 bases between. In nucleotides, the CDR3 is TGTGCCAGTAGTAGTAGCGGCAGTCGTAATGAGCAGTTCTTC. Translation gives CASSSSGSRNEQFF. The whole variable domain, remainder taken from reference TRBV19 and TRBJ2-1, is DGGITQSPKYLFRKEGQNVTLSCEQNLNHDAMYWYRQDPGQGLRLIYYSQIVNDFQKGDIAEGYSVSREKKESFPLTVTSAQKNPTAFYLCASSSSGSRNEQFFGPGTRLTVL.

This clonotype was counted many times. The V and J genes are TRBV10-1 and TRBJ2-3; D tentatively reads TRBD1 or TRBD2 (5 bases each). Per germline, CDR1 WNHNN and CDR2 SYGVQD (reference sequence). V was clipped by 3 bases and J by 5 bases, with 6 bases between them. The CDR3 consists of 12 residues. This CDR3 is CASSDGGDTQYF. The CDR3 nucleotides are TGCGCCAGCAGTGATGGGGGAGATACGCAGTATTTT.